This entry describes one T cell receptor beta chain. Its target is unknown. The entry originates in a study of response to subunit inactivated influenza vaccine. General study findings and limits: That few new T cells are recruited by each seasonal influenza vaccination was the authors' suggestion.

V was clipped by 2 bases and J by 3 bases, with 11 bases between them. From germline, CDR1 is MNHEY and CDR2 SVGEGT. CDR3 length: 15 residues. TCRdb used MiXCR to reprocess the RT-PCR reads, holding one entry per CDR3 protein. The sample includes about 500,000 distinct CDR3 sequences, 13% of them seen just once. The chain carries TRBV6-2 or TRBV6-3 and TRBJ1-5; possible D gene TRBD1, 6 bases. Source: PBMCs from blood, taken more than 35 days after vaccination. The receptor was derived from a man in his fifties or sixties who received an inactivated influenza vaccine. For the CDR3, the DNA is TGTGCCAGCAGTTACGGCAGGGGAGACAATCAGCCCCAGCATTTT. As protein: CASSYGRGDNQPQHF.